Described below is a single T cell receptor beta chain sequence and its context. It has no known antigen specificity. The data derive from a study of T cells in women clearing cervical HPV infection (dated 2018 in TCRdb). Some background on the complete study: The cases were 25 women with histologically confirmed HPV16-related CIN3 or worse, and 2 of these cases were invasive cancers. Quality controls consisted of five blinded duplicates per group, for a total of around 60 samples made up of roughly 50 participants and ten or so replicates. Case blood was taken at the visit when the lesion was first identified, whereas control blood was taken when infection was no longer detected. The parent cohort enrolled roughly 10,000 women aged 18 or older in Guanacaste, Costa Rica, during about 1992 to 1995 and followed them for approximately seven years. The controls were fewer than 30 women whose single incident HPV16 infection cleared within 12 months with no development of precancer or cancer. Because only a few women had HLA typing data, the possibility that HLA type acted as a confounder could not be ruled out. An exploratory proof-of-principle case-control study, nested within the Guanacaste HPV Natural History Study in Costa Rica, was conducted to compare TCR repertoires across cervical HPV16 outcomes. Among cases, blood sampling came a median of approximately 150 days after lesion detection, with an interquartile range of about 85 to 230 days. Cases had a median age of roughly 30 years compared with approximately 41 for controls, and baseline characteristics showed no significant differences between the groups. Cases were matched to controls by age within five years and by the year the sample was collected.

TCR beta CDR3 regions were amplified by multiplex PCR using the immunoSEQ assay from an average of 1200 ng genomic DNA per sample. The assay corrected primer bias using a complete synthetic TCR repertoire to establish an amplification baseline. The amplicons were sequenced using the Illumina platform. The authors processed their data as follows. Error correction of the sequences involved clustering with frequency ratios plus a modified nearest-neighbor algorithm, after which the sequences were analyzed in the immunoSEQ Analyzer using IMGT gene definitions. At each rarefaction depth, TCR richness and evenness were averaged across 20 rarefaction repeats, and samples with fewer sequences than that depth were excluded. V, D and J gene relative abundances were compared between groups with Wilcoxon rank sum tests, applying FDR correction. For the blinded duplicates, the intraclass correlation was 90% to 97% for TCR richness and averaged about 76% across 70 or so gene segments. As stored in TCRdb, this immuneACCESS dataset retains in-frame rearrangements with V and J assigned. A fraction of the clones does not appear; measured against another copy, unresolved V genes explain less than half of the discrepancy, and the remainder lacks a known reason. V and J calls and clone size follow that table, whereas D and trimming were derived from the DNA. The table kept for this sample lists some 20,000 clones. The top ten constitute about 15% of the sample.

Every participant had a single incident cervical HPV16 infection, and prevalent HPV16 infections were excluded. Cervical HPV DNA was detected by MY09/MY11 PCR, and genotyping was performed by dot-blot hybridization. About 15 mL of heparinized blood were centrifuged, and the buffy coat was split into aliquots, frozen at -30 degrees C, and then kept at -80 degrees C. QIAGEN kits were used to extract genomic DNA from the buffy coat specimens. Results the study describes overall, beyond this receptor: Across sequencing depths, CIN3+ cases showed significantly higher TCR repertoire richness than controls, but evenness did not differ between the groups. Random forest classifiers combining richness and V gene abundances distinguished cases from controls with an estimated AUC of approximately 0.83. The cross-sectional design could not show whether the associations came before the infection or were a result of it, and neither effector/memory subsets nor HPV-specific T cells were isolated. Because the number of T cells in each sample was unknown, differences in richness could reflect differing T-cell content rather than repertoire biology.

Sequencing was performed on blood buffy coat. The TCR sequence derives from a woman between 18 and 75 years old with a cervical HPV16 infection that either progressed to CIN3+ or cleared (not recorded which).

Here the CDR3 is given as CSAATGYGYTF. The CDR3 bases that were read are TGCAGCGCTGCCACGGGGTATGGC. The chain couples TRBV20-1 to TRBJ1-2, with the D gene not confidently named. The DNA ends 3 residues before the CDR3 does, and the rest of the CDR3 is filled in from the germline J gene. Spanning cysteine to phenylalanine, the CDR3 consists of 11 amino acids. The 24 bases shown cover part of the CDR3, and their frame starts at base 1. CDR1 and CDR2 (DFQATT, SNEGSKA) derive from the germline V gene (reference sequence).